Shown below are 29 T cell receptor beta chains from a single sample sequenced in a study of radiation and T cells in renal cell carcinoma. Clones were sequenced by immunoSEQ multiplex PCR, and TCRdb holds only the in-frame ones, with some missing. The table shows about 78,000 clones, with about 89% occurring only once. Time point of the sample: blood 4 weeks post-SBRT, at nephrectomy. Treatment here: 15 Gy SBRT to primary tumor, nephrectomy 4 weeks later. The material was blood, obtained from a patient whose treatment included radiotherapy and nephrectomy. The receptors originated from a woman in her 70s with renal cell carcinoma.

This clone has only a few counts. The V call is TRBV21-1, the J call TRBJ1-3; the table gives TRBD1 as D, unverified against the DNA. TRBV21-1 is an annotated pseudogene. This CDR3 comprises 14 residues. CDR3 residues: CASMLPSRENTIYF. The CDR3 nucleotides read TGTGCCAGCATGTTACCAAGCAGGGAAAACACCATATATTTT.

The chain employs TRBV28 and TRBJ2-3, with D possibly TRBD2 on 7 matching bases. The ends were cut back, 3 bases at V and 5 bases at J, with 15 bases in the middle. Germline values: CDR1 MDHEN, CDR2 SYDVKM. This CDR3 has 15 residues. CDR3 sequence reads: CASSLGGLVGDTQYF. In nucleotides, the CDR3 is TGTGCCAGCAGTTTGGGGGGGCTAGTTGGAGATACGCAGTATTTT.

The CDR3 region is CARSLGGQTPNQPQHF. CDR3 in DNA: TGTGCCAGAAGCCTTGGTGGACAGACCCCCAATCAGCCCCAGCATTTT. The rearrangement joins TRBV5-3 to TRBJ1-5; the D gene is possibly TRBD1 (6 bases). TRBV5-3 is labeled an ORF, and its function is uncertain. This CDR3 is 16 amino acids long. V lost 4 bases, J lost 3 bases, and 17 bases lay in between.

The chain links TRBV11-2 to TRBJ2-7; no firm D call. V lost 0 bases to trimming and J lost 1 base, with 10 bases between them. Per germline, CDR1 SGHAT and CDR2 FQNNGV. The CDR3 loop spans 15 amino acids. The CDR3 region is CASSLDLGASYEQYF. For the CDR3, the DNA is TGTGCCAGCAGCTTAGATCTCGGTGCATCCTACGAGCAGTACTTC.

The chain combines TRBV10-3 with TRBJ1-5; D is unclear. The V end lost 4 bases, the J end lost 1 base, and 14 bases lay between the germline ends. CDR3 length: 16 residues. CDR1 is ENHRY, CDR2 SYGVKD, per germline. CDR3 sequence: CAISGGGVGSNQPQHF. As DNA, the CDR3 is TGTGCCATCAGTGGCGGTGGGGTGGGCAGCAATCAGCCCCAGCATTTT.

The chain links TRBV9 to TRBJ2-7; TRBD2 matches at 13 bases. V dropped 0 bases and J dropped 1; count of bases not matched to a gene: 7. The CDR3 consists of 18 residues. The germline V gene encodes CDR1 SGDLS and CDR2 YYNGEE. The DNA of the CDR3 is TGTGCCAGCAGCGTAGGAGCGACTAGCGGGGGGATATCCTACGAGCAGTACTTC. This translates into CASSVGATSGGISYEQYF.

The CDR3 nucleotides read TGTGCCAGCAGCCTAACCGGGACAATCTATGGCTACACCTTC. Encoded protein: CASSLTGTIYGYTF. V gene TRBV7-8 combines with J gene TRBJ1-2, with D perhaps TRBD1 (6 bases). The germline gives CDR1 SGHVS, CDR2 FQNEAQ. The CDR3 contains 14 residues. V was pared by 5 bases and J by 4 bases, with 14 bases between.

The DNA for the CDR3 is TGTGCCAGCAGCTTGACTAGCGGGGGGTTATGGATTCAGTACTTC. This encodes CASSLTSGGLWIQYF. The V and J genes are TRBV7-8 and TRBJ2-4; 13 nucleotides align to TRBD2. Looked up from germline, CDR1 is SGHVS and CDR2 is FQNEAQ. V shed 3 bases and J 10 bases; nucleotides not matched to a gene: 6. CDR3 length: 15 amino acids.

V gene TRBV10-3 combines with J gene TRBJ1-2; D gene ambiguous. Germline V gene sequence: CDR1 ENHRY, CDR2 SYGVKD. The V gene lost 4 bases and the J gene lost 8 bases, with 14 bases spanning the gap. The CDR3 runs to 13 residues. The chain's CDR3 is CAISAGREAGYTF. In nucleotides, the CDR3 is TGTGCCATCAGTGCCGGACGGGAGGCCGGCTACACCTTC.

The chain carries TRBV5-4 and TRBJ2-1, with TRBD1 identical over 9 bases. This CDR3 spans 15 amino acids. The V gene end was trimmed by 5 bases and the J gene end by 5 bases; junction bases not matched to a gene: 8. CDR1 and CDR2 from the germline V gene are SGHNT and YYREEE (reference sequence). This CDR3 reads CASRRRDRAHNEQFF. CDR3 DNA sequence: TGTGCCAGCAGGCGTCGGGACAGGGCTCACAATGAGCAGTTCTTC. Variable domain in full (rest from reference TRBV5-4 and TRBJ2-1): ETGVTQSPTHLIKTRGQQVTLRCSSQSGHNTVSWYQQALGQGPQFIFQYYREEENGRGNFPPRFSGLQFPNYSSELNVNALELDDSALYLCASRRRDRAHNEQFFGPGTRLTVL.

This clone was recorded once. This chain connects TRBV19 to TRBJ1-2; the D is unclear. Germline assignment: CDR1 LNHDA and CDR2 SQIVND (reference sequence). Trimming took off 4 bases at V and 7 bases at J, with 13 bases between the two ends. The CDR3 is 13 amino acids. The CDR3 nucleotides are TGTGCCAGTAGTACGCCGGGGAATTCTGGCTACACCTTC. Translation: CASSTPGNSGYTF.

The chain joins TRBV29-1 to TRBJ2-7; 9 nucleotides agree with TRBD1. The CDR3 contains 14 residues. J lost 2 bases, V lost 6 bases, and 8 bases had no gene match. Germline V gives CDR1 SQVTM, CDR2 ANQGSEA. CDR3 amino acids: CSVGQGLGPYEQYF. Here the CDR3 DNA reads TGCAGCGTGGGACAGGGTTTAGGCCCCTACGAGCAGTACTTC.

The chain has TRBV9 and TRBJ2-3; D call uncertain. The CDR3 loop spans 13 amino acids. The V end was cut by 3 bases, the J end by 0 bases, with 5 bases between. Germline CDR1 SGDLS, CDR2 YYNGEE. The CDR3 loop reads CASSEWSTDTQYF. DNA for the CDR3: TGTGCCAGCAGCGAGTGGAGCACAGATACGCAGTATTTT.

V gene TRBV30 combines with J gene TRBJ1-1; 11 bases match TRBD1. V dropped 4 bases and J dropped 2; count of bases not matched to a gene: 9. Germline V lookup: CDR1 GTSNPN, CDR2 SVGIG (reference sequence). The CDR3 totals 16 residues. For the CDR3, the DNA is TGTGCCTGGAAATCCCGGACAGGGGGCGCCAACACTGAAGCTTTCTTT. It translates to CAWKSRTGGANTEAFF. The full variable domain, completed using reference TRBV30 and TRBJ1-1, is SQTIHQWPATLVQPVGSPLSLECTVEGTSNPNLYWYRQAAGRGLQLLFYSVGIGQISSEVPQNLSASRPQDRQFILSSKKLLLSDSGFYLCAWKSRTGGANTEAFFGQGTRLTVV.

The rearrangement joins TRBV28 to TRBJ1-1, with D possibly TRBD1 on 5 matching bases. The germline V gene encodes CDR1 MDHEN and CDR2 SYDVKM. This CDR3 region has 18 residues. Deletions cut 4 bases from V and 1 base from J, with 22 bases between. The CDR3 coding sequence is TGTGCCAGCAGTTGGGATGGGGCATCCTCTTGGGAGAACACTGAAGCTTTCTTT. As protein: CASSWDGASSWENTEAFF.

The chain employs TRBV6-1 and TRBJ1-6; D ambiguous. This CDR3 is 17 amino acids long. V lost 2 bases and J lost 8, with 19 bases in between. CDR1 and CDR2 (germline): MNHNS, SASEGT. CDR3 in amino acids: CASSELFSPATYSPLHF. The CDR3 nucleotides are TGTGCCAGCAGTGAACTATTTTCGCCAGCTACTTATTCACCCCTCCACTTT.

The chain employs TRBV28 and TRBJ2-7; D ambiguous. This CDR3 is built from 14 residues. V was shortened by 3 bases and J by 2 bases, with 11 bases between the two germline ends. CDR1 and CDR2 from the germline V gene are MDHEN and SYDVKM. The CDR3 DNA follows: TGTGCCAGCAGTTTCCGTGGCCGAACCTACGAGCAGTACTTC. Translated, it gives CASSFRGRTYEQYF. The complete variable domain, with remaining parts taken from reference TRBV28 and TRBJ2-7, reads DVKVTQSSRYLVKRTGEKVFLECVQDMDHENMFWYRQDPGLGLRLIYFSYDVKMKEKGDIPEGYSVSREKKERFSLILESASTNQTSMYLCASSFRGRTYEQYFGPGTRLTVT.

CDR3 loop: CASSAQGANTGELFF. CDR3 sequence (DNA): TGTGCCAGCAGTGCCCAGGGGGCGAACACCGGGGAGCTGTTTTTT. V gene TRBV2 combines with J gene TRBJ2-2; 7 positions match TRBD1. With V trimmed by 4 bases and J by 0 bases, 2 bases remained unmatched. The CDR3 sequence is 15 residues long. CDR1 and CDR2 from the germline V gene are SNHLY and FYNNEI.

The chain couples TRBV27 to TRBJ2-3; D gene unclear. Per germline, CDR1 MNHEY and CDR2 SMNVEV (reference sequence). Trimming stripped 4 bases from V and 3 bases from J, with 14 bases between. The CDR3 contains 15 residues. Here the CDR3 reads CASSYGNSLTDTQYF. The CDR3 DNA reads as TGTGCCAGCAGTTACGGTAACAGCCTTACAGATACGCAGTATTTT.

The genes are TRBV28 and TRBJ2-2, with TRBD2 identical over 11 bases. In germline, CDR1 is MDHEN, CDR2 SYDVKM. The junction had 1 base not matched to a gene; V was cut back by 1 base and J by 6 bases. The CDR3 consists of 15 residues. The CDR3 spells CASSLLTSGAGELFF. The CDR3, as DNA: TGTGCCAGCAGTTTATTGACTAGCGGGGCCGGGGAGCTGTTTTTT. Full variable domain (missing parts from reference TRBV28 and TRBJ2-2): DVKVTQSSRYLVKRTGEKVFLECVQDMDHENMFWYRQDPGLGLRLIYFSYDVKMKEKGDIPEGYSVSREKKERFSLILESASTNQTSMYLCASSLLTSGAGELFFGEGSRLTVL.

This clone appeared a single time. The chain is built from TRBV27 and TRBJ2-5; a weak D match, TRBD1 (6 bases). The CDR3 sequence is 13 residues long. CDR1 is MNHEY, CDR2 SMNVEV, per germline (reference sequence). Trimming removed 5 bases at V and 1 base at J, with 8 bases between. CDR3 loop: CASSRQVQETQYF. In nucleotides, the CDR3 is TGTGCCAGCAGTCGACAGGTCCAAGAGACCCAGTACTTC.

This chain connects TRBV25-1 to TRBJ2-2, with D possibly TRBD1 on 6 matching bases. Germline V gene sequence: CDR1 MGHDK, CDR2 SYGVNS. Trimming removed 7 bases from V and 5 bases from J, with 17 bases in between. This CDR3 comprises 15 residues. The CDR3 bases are TGTGCCAGCACCTGGGGGCAGGGAGTAACCGGGGAGCTGTTTTTT. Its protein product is CASTWGQGVTGELFF.

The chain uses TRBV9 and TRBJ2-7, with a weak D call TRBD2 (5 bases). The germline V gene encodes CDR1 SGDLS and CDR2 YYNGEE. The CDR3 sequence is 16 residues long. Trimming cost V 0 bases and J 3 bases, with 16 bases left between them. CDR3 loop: CASSVGARAVGYEQYF. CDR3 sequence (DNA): TGTGCCAGCAGCGTAGGTGCTAGAGCGGTCGGCTACGAGCAGTACTTC.

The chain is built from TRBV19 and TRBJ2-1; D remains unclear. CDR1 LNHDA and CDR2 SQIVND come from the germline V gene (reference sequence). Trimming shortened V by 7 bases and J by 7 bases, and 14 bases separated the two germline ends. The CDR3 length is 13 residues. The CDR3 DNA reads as TGTGCCAGTACCGCGACCCCCAGGAATGAGCAGTTCTTC. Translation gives CASTATPRNEQFF. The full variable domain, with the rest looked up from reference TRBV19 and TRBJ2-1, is DGGITQSPKYLFRKEGQNVTLSCEQNLNHDAMYWYRQDPGQGLRLIYYSQIVNDFQKGDIAEGYSVSREKKESFPLTVTSAQKNPTAFYLCASTATPRNEQFFGPGTRLTVL.

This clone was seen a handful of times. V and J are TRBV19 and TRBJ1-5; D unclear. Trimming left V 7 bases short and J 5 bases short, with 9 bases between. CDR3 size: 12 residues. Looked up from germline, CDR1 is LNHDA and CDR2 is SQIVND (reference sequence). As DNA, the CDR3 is TGTGCCAGTACCGATAACTATCAGCCCCAGCATTTT. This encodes CASTDNYQPQHF.

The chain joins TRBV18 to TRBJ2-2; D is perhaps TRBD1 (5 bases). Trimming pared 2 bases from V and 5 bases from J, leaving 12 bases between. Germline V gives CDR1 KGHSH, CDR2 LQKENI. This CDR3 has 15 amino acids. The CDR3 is CASSPSSQGTGELFF. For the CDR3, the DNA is TGTGCCAGCTCACCAAGTTCTCAGGGAACCGGGGAGCTGTTTTTT.

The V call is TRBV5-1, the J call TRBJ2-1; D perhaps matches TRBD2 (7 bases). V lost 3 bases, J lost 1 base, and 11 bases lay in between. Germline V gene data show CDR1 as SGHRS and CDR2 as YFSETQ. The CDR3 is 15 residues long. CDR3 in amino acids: CASSSGGRSYNEQFF. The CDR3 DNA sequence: TGCGCCAGCAGCTCGGGGGGCCGGTCCTACAATGAGCAGTTCTTC.

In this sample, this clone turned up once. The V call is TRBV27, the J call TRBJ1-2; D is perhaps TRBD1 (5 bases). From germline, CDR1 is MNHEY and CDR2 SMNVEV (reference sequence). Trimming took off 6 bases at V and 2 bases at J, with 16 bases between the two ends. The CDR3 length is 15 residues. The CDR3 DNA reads TGTGCCAGCAGATTAGGGCCAGGGCTGAACTATGGCTACACCTTC. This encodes CASRLGPGLNYGYTF.

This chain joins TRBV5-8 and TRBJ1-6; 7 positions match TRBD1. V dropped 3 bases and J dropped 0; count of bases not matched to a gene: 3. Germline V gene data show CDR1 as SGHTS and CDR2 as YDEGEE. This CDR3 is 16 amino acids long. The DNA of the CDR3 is TGTGCCAGCAGCTGGGGACAGAGCTCCTATAATTCACCCCTCCACTTT. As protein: CASSWGQSSYNSPLHF.